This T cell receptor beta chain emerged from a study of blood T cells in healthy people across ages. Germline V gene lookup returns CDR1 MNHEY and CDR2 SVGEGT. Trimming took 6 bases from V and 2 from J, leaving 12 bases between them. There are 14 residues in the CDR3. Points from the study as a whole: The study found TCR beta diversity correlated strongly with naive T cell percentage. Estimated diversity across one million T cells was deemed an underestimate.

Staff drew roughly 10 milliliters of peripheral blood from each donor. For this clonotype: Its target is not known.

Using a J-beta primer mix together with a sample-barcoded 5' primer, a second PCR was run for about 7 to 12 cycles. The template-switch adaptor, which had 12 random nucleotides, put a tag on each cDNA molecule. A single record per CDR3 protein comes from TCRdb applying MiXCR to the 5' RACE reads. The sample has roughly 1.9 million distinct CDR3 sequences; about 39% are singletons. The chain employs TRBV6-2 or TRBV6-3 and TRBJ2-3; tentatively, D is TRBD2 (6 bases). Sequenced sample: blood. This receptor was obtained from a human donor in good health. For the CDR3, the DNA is TGTGCCAGCAGAAATGGCGGGGTCACAGATACGCAGTATTTT. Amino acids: CASRNGGVTDTQYF.